One TCR beta chain is described in this entry. The antigen is undetermined. Produced via immunoSEQ multiplex PCR; TCRdb's table is partial and in-frame only. The table records approximately 100,000 clones, roughly 94% of them present only once. The sample is drawn from a study of siplizumab effects on memory and regulatory T cells. The CDR3 extends over 16 amino acids. The ends were cut back, 5 bases at V and 8 bases at J, with 24 bases in the middle. Germline CDR1 and CDR2: LNHDA and SQIVND (reference sequence). Notes on the study in general: In siplizumab conditions, mappable alloreactive CD4+ clones averaged approximately 69% Treg-derived, against 25% to 30% in controls. No assignable naive or memory phenotype existed for roughly 75-97% of proliferating CD4+ or CD8+ clones. Naive T cells appeared more diverse than memory cells and seemed to be major alloresponse contributors.

This clonotype was obtained from a human donor in good health. The chain combines TRBV19 with TRBJ1-1; no reliable D call. Sequencing used non-Treg CD4+ T cells sorted from blood. As DNA, the CDR3 is TGTGCCAGTAGTTCCCGTTTCGTGGAGCATCGGGAAGAAGCTTTCTTT. Amino acid sequence: CASSSRFVEHREEAFF. Combining the CDR3 with reference TRBV19 and TRBJ1-1 gives the whole variable domain DGGITQSPKYLFRKEGQNVTLSCEQNLNHDAMYWYRQDPGQGLRLIYYSQIVNDFQKGDIAEGYSVSREKKESFPLTVTSAQKNPTAFYLCASSSRFVEHREEAFFGQGTRLTVV.